This TCR beta chain appears in the sequencing data of a study of metastatic and nonmetastatic thyroid tumors. TCRdb re-called the PCR reads with MiXCR. This table has some 15,000 clones, under 25% appearing once. There were no patients who had received any treatment before thyroid surgery. V lost 2 bases, J lost 0 bases, and 13 bases lay in between. CDR3 length: 16 amino acids. From germline, CDR1 is MNHEY and CDR2 SVGEGT. The sequence derives from a female donor with papillary thyroid cancer or a benign thyroid nodule (not recorded which). Some clones in this sample may be carry-over from other donors' samples. V is TRBV6-2 or TRBV6-3 and J is TRBJ1-1; perhaps TRBD1 as D (6 bases). The sequencing sample was made of blood. This chain's CDR3 is CASSYPTGVMNTEAFF. The CDR3 coding sequence is TGTGCCAGCAGTTACCCGACAGGCGTTATGAACACTGAAGCTTTCTTT.